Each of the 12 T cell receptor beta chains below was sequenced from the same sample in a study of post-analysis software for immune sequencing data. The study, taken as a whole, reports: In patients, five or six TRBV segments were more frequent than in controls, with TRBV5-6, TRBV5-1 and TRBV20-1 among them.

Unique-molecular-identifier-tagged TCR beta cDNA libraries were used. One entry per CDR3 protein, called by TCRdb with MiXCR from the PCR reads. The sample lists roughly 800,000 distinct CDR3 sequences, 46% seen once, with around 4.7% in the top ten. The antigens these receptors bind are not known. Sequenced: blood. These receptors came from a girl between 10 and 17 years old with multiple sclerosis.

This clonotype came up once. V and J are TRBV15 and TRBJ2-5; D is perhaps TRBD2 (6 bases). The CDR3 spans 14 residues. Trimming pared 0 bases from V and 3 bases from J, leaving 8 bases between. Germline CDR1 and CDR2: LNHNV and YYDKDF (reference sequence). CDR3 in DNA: TGTGCCACCAGCAGAGACGGGGGAGAAGAGACCCAGTACTTC. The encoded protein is CATSRDGGEETQYF.

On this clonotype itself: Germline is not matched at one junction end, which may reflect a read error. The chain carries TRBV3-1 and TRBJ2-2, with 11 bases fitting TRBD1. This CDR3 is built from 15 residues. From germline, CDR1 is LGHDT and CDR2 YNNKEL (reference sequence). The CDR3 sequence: CAGSRDRGKSGELFF. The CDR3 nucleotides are TGTGCCGGCAGCCGGGACAGGGGGAAGTCCGGGGAGCTGTTTTTT. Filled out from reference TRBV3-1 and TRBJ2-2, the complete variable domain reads DTAVSQTPKYLVTQMGNDKSIKCEQNLGHDTMYWYKQDSKKFLKIMFSYNNKELIINETVPNRFSPKSPDKAHLNLHINSLELGDSAVYFCAGSRDRGKSGELFFGEGSRLTVL.

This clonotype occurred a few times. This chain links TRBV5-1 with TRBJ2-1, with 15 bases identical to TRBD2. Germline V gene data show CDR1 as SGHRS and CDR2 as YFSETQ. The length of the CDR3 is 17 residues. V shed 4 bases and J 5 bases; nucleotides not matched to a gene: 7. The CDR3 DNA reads TGCGCCAGCAGCCCCGGACTAGCGGGAGGGCCGGACAATGAGCAGTTCTTC. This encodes CASSPGLAGGPDNEQFF.

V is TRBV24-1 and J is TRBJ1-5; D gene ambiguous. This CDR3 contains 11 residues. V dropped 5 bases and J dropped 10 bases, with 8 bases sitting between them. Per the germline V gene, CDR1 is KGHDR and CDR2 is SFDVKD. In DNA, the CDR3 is TGTGCCACCAGTGGGAGGCAACCCCAGCATTTT. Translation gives CATSGRQPQHF.

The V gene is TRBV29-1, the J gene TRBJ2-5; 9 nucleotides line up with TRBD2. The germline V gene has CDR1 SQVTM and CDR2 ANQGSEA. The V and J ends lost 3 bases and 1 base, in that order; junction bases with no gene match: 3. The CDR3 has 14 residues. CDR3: CSVDRLAVQETQYF. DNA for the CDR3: TGCAGCGTTGATAGACTAGCGGTCCAAGAGACCCAGTACTTC.

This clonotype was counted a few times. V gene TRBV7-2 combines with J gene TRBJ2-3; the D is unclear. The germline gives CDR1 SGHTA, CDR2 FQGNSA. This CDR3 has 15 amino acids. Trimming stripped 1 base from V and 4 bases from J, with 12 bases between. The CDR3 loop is CASSLGGSISDTQYF. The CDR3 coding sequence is TGTGCCAGCAGCTTAGGTGGTAGCATCTCAGATACGCAGTATTTT.

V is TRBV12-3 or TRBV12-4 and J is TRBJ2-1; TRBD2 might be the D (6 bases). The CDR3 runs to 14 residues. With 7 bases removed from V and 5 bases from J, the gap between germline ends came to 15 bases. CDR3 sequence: CASTPDYTHNEQFF. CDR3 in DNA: TGTGCCAGCACTCCGGACTATACCCACAATGAGCAGTTCTTC.

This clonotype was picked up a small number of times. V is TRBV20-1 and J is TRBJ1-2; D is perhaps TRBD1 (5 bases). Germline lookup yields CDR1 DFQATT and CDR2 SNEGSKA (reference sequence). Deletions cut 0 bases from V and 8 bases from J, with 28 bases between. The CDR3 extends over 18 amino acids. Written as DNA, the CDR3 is TGCAGTGCTAGAGATTTGGGTCGGGGGGAAGGGGCTATAGGAGGCTACACCTTC. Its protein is CSARDLGRGEGAIGGYTF.

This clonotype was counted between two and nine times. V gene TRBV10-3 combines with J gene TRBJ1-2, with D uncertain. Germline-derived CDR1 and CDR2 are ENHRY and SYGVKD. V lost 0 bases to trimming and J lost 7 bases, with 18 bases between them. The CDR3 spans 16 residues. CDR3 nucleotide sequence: TGTGCCATCAGTGAGTCGATGGACCCCAAGCCGAGTGGCTACACCTTC. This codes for CAISESMDPKPSGYTF.

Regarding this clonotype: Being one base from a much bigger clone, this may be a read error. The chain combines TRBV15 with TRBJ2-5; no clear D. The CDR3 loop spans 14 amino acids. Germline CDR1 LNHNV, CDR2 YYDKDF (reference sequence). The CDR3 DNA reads TGTGCCGCCAGTTCGTCGGCTAGCCAAGAGACCCAGTACTTC. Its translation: CAASSSASQETQYF. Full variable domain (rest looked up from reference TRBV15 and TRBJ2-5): DAMVIQNPRYQVTQFGKPVTLSCSQTLNHNVMYWYQQKSSQAPKLLFHYYDKDFNNEADTPDNFQSRRPNTSFCFLDIRSPGLGDTAMYLCAASSSASQETQYFGPGTRLLVL.

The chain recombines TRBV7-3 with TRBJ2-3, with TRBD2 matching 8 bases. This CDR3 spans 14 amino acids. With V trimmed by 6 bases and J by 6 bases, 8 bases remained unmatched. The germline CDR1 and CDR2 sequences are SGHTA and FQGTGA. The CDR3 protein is CASRDGLAGDTQYF. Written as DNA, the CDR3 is TGTGCCAGCAGGGATGGACTAGCTGGCGATACGCAGTATTTT.

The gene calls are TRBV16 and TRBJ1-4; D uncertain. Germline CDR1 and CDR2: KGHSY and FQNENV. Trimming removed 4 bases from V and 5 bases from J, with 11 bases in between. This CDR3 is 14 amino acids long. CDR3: CASSRTTGNEKLFF. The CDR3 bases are TGTGCCAGCAGCCGAACCACGGGAAATGAAAAACTGTTTTTT. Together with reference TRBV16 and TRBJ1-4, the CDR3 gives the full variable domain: GEEVAQTPKHLVRGEGQKAKLYCAPIKGHSYVFWYQQVLKNEFKFLISFQNENVFDETGMPKERFSAKCLPNSPCSLEIQATKLEDSAVYFCASSRTTGNEKLFFGSGTQLSVL.